These 27 T cell receptor beta chains were sequenced from one sample in a study of shared clonotypes between healthy human individuals. In the naive CD8 group, cells lacked CD45RO and were positively selected for CCR7, so terminally differentiated effector memory CD45RA+ cells were left out. The data were produced by immunoSEQ multiplex PCR, yet TCRdb's version contains in-frame clones alone and is incomplete. The table records roughly 810,000 clones, 90% to 98% of them present only once. Sequencing input: naive CD8+ T cells sorted from blood. The receptors come from a man between 25 and 39 years old in good health.

The J gene is TRBJ2-1, the V gene TRBV4-3; D unresolved. The CDR3 consists of 14 residues. Germline V gene sequence: CDR1 LGHNA, CDR2 YSLEER. With 0 bases removed from V and 4 bases from J, the gap between germline ends came to 7 bases. As DNA, the CDR3 is TGCGCCAGCAGCCAAGATCAATGGTACAATGAGCAGTTCTTC. Its protein product is CASSQDQWYNEQFF.

This clone was picked up one time. The chain carries TRBV20-1 and TRBJ2-7, with D possibly matching TRBD1 (5 bases). From germline, CDR1 is DFQATT and CDR2 SNEGSKA (reference sequence). Trimming cost V 2 bases and J 7 bases, with 9 bases left between them. The CDR3 contains 11 residues. The chain's CDR3 is CSARQGIEQYF. As DNA, the CDR3 is TGCAGTGCTAGACAGGGAATTGAGCAGTACTTC.

The V and J genes are TRBV6-5 and TRBJ2-1; D is undetermined. Trimming took 1 base from V and 0 from J, leaving 10 bases between them. Germline assignment: CDR1 MNHEY and CDR2 SVGAGI. The CDR3 length is 16 residues. The CDR3 coding sequence is TGTGCCAGCAGTTACTATTACCGGAGCTCCTACAATGAGCAGTTCTTC. This gives the protein CASSYYYRSSYNEQFF.

A remark on this clone: The same CDR3 can be traced to other DNA sequences in this sample. This chain links TRBV29-1 with TRBJ2-7, with 9 bases aligning to TRBD2. The CDR3 spans 13 residues. The trim removed 5 bases at V and 3 bases at J, leaving 5 bases unmatched. CDR1 is SQVTM, CDR2 ANQGSEA, per germline. Written as DNA, the CDR3 is TGCAGCGTTATCGGCGGGAGGGGCTACGAGCAGTACTTC. This codes for CSVIGGRGYEQYF.

This chain connects TRBV5-1 to TRBJ2-1; D possibly corresponds to TRBD2 (5 bases). Germline V gives CDR1 SGHRS, CDR2 YFSETQ. V was shortened by 4 bases and J by 4 bases, with 12 bases between the two germline ends. This CDR3 contains 14 residues. The CDR3 loop reads CASSLGEGYNEQFF. Here the CDR3 DNA reads TGCGCCAGCAGCCTGGGAGAGGGTTACAATGAGCAGTTCTTC.

This clone was observed a single time. The CDR3: CASSPGQGVYGYTF. The CDR3, as DNA: TGTGCCAGCAGCCCCGGACAGGGGGTCTATGGCTACACCTTC. The V call is TRBV13, the J call TRBJ1-2; 10 nucleotides line up with TRBD1. V gave up 5 bases and J gave up 4 bases; unmatched junction bases: 4. Germline V gives CDR1 PRHDT, CDR2 FYEKMQ (reference sequence). The CDR3 spans 14 residues.

This sequence joins TRBV6-6 and TRBJ2-7; D possibly corresponds to TRBD1 (6 bases). V was shortened by 0 bases and J by 2 bases, with 11 bases between the two germline ends. Germline assignment: CDR1 MNHNY and CDR2 SVGAGI (reference sequence). This CDR3 has 15 residues. The CDR3 loop reads CASSYSPGTTYEQYF. DNA of the CDR3: TGTGCCAGCAGTTACTCCCCTGGGACAACCTACGAGCAGTACTTC.

The chain has TRBV29-1 and TRBJ2-1; TRBD2 matches at 9 bases. Germline CDR1 and CDR2: SQVTM and ANQGSEA. The J segment lost 10 bases and the V segment lost 5 bases, leaving 6 bases of the junction unmatched. This CDR3 has 12 amino acids. The CDR3 loop is CSVYSGSPEQFF. The CDR3 nucleotides are TGCAGCGTTTATAGCGGGAGTCCAGAGCAGTTCTTC.

This chain joins TRBV27 and TRBJ2-3, with 12 nucleotides matching TRBD2. The trim removed 10 bases at V and 4 bases at J, leaving 9 bases unmatched. This CDR3 region has 15 residues. The germline CDR1 and CDR2 sequences are MNHEY and SMNVEV (reference sequence). CDR3 nucleotides: TGTGCCACCGGGAGACTAGCGGGAGCCCCAGATACGCAGTATTTT. Residues: CATGRLAGAPDTQYF.

The rearrangement uses TRBV27 and TRBJ2-1; 14 bases fit TRBD2. Germline V gives CDR1 MNHEY, CDR2 SMNVEV (reference sequence). The V and J ends lost 3 bases and 8 bases, in that order; junction bases with no gene match: 3. The CDR3 is 15 residues long. The CDR3 region has the DNA TGTGCCAGCAGTTTGGGACTAGCGGGAGAGGATGAGCAGTTCTTC. Protein product: CASSLGLAGEDEQFF.

V is TRBV7-9 and J is TRBJ2-2, with 7 bases fitting TRBD1. CDR3 length equals 17 residues. The germline gives CDR1 SEHNR, CDR2 FQNEAQ (reference sequence). V lost 1 base to trimming and J lost 3 bases; unmatched junction nucleotides: 8. The CDR3 sequence: CASSLVLRGTDTGELFF. The CDR3 nucleotides are TGTGCCAGCAGCTTAGTTTTACGAGGGACAGACACCGGGGAGCTGTTTTTT.

The chain combines TRBV6-5 with TRBJ2-7, with 7 bases matching TRBD2. The CDR3 covers 15 residues. V lost 2 bases, J lost 4 bases, and 8 bases stayed unmatched. Per the germline V gene, CDR1 is MNHEY and CDR2 is SVGAGI. The CDR3 sequence is CASSYELAMGYEQYF. In DNA form, the CDR3 reads TGTGCCAGCAGTTACGAACTAGCGATGGGATACGAGCAGTACTTC.

The chain links TRBV5-1 to TRBJ1-1; the D is unclear. Germline lookup yields CDR1 SGHRS and CDR2 YFSETQ. This CDR3 has 15 residues. Trimming left V 3 bases short and J 1 base short, with 13 bases between. CDR3 region: CASSWPDIPNTEAFF. The CDR3 coding sequence is TGCGCCAGCAGCTGGCCTGACATCCCGAACACTGAAGCTTTCTTT.

The chain couples TRBV5-6 to TRBJ1-2; D is possibly TRBD1 (6 bases). This CDR3 contains 14 residues. Germline CDR1 SGHDT, CDR2 YYEEEE. Trimming took 2 bases from V and 4 from J, leaving 12 bases between them. DNA of the CDR3: TGTGCCAGCAGCTTTCCGCGACAGGCCTATGGCTACACCTTC. Protein product: CASSFPRQAYGYTF.

V is TRBV9 and J is TRBJ2-7; D is perhaps TRBD1 (5 bases). V gave up 2 bases and J gave up 0 bases, with 9 bases separating them. Germline-derived CDR1 and CDR2 are SGDLS and YYNGEE. The length of the CDR3 is 14 residues. In nucleotides, the CDR3 is TGTGCCAGCAGCGTGTCAGGGATCTCCTACGAGCAGTACTTC. Its translation is CASSVSGISYEQYF.

The V and J genes are TRBV15 and TRBJ1-4, with D uncertain. This CDR3 region has 15 residues. Trimming cost V 9 bases and J 4 bases, with 18 bases left between them. Germline values: CDR1 LNHNV, CDR2 YYDKDF (reference sequence). This chain's CDR3 is CATDDTRSNNEKLFF. The CDR3 DNA is TGTGCCACTGACGATACTCGCTCCAATAATGAAAAACTGTTTTTT.

The chain carries TRBV2 and TRBJ2-3; D is perhaps TRBD1 or TRBD2 (5 bases each). The V end lost 5 bases, the J end lost 1 base, and 16 bases lay between the germline ends. The CDR3 has 16 residues. Germline-derived CDR1 and CDR2 are SNHLY and FYNNEI. The CDR3 is CASSSQGVRGTDTQYF. The CDR3 nucleotides are TGTGCCAGCAGTTCTCAGGGAGTAAGGGGCACAGATACGCAGTATTTT. Filled out from reference TRBV2 and TRBJ2-3, the complete variable domain reads EPEVTQTPSHQVTQMGQEVILRCVPISNHLYFYWYRQILGQKVEFLVSFYNNEISEKSEIFDDQFSVERPDGSNFTLKIRSTKLEDSAMYFCASSSQGVRGTDTQYFGPGTRLTVL.

The chain has TRBV7-8 and TRBJ2-7; TRBD1 agrees at 8 bases. CDR1 is SGHVS and CDR2 is FQNEAQ in the germline V gene. This CDR3 contains 16 residues. V trimming: 0 bases; J trimming: 0 bases; junction bases outside the gene matches: 4. The CDR3 spells CASSLADRVSSYEQYF. The CDR3 nucleotides read TGTGCCAGCAGCTTAGCGGACAGGGTAAGCTCCTACGAGCAGTACTTC.

This clone has just one count. This chain links TRBV28 with TRBJ2-2, with D hard to call. V lost 6 bases and J 3 bases, leaving 14 bases between the germline ends. Germline V lookup: CDR1 MDHEN, CDR2 SYDVKM. This CDR3 has 15 residues. The CDR3 loop is CASSLQEAYTGELFF. The CDR3 DNA follows: TGTGCCAGCAGCCTTCAAGAGGCTTACACCGGGGAGCTGTTTTTT.

This rearrangement joins TRBV27 to TRBJ2-7; D possibly matches TRBD1 or TRBD2 (6 bases each). Germline CDR1 and CDR2: MNHEY and SMNVEV (reference sequence). V lost 5 bases, J lost 7 bases, and 21 bases lay in between. The CDR3 length is 15 residues. This CDR3 reads CASSPRDTATREQYF. The DNA for the CDR3 is TGTGCCAGCAGTCCGCGGGACACCGCAACGAGGGAGCAGTACTTC.

In this sample, this clone turned up once. The gene calls are TRBV5-5 and TRBJ2-7; D possibly corresponds to TRBD2 (7 bases). The length of the CDR3 is 13 residues. Trimming cost V 3 bases and J 4 bases, with 11 bases left between them. Per germline, CDR1 SGHKS and CDR2 YYEKEE (reference sequence). Written as DNA, the CDR3 is TGTGCCAGCAGCTGGGCGGGGGCTTACGAGCAGTACTTC. Protein product: CASSWAGAYEQYF.

The V and J genes are TRBV5-4 and TRBJ2-1; D call uncertain. The germline CDR1 and CDR2 sequences are SGHNT and YYREEE (reference sequence). V lost 4 bases to trimming and J lost 9 bases, with 11 bases between them. The CDR3 length is 12 residues. CDR3 protein: CASSNPIGEQFF. For the CDR3, the DNA is TGTGCCAGCAGCAACCCCATCGGTGAGCAGTTCTTC.

J is TRBJ2-7 and V is TRBV11-2, with 11 bases fitting TRBD2. The trim removed 6 bases at V and 1 base at J, leaving 2 bases unmatched. CDR1 is SGHAT and CDR2 is FQNNGV in the germline V gene. The CDR3 has 14 amino acids. CDR3 DNA sequence: TGTGCCAGCAGGGGGACTAGCGGTTCCTACGAGCAGTACTTC. This sequence encodes CASRGTSGSYEQYF.

The chain couples TRBV27 to TRBJ2-1, with D possibly matching TRBD2 (6 bases). Trimming stripped 6 bases from V and 0 bases from J, with 15 bases between. CDR3 length: 16 residues. Germline lookup yields CDR1 MNHEY and CDR2 SMNVEV (reference sequence). The CDR3 sequence: CASSQNLATSYNEQFF. The CDR3 DNA is TGTGCCAGCAGCCAAAACCTAGCGACCTCCTACAATGAGCAGTTCTTC.

The sample holds a few counts of this clone. The identical CDR3 is also encoded by other nucleotide sequences in the sample. This rearrangement joins TRBV7-9 to TRBJ2-2; no definite D call. Trimming removed 0 bases from V and 5 bases from J, with 4 bases in between. The germline CDR1 and CDR2 sequences are SEHNR and FQNEAQ (reference sequence). The CDR3 spans 13 residues. The CDR3: CASSLALTGELFF. CDR3 nucleotides: TGTGCCAGCAGCTTAGCGCTGACCGGGGAGCTGTTTTTT.

This clone came up once. J is TRBJ2-1 and V is TRBV15, with TRBD1 identical over 12 bases. Trimming took 8 bases from V and 6 from J; bases not matched to a gene: 5. Germline values: CDR1 LNHNV, CDR2 YYDKDF (reference sequence). There are 14 residues in the CDR3. The CDR3: CATRWDRGLNEQFF. The CDR3 DNA sequence: TGTGCCACCCGGTGGGACAGGGGGCTCAATGAGCAGTTCTTC.

The chain uses TRBV19 and TRBJ2-1; tentatively, D is TRBD2 (5 bases). Deletions cut 3 bases from V and 0 bases from J, with 6 bases between. The CDR3 has 14 residues. Germline V gene lookup returns CDR1 LNHDA and CDR2 SQIVND (reference sequence). The CDR3 sequence is CASSITSSYNEQFF. Written as DNA, the CDR3 is TGTGCCAGTAGTATCACTAGCTCCTACAATGAGCAGTTCTTC.